The source of this T cell receptor beta chain is a study of cytomegalovirus exposure and HLA in healthy donors. Study background: The same platform as the approximately 640 first-cohort repertoires was used for the 100 to 150 validation repertoires, a later analysis reported.

Regarding this clone: Its antigen is not identified.

V lost 4 bases and J lost 4; bases outside the gene matches: 3. This CDR3 has 14 amino acids. CDR1 and CDR2 (germline): MNHEY, SVGAGI. General observations from the study: A subsequent analysis found that TCR clusters from the first cohort also tended to co-occur in the 120 or so validation repertoires, with about 94% of cluster scores above 0.

Sequencing used immunoSEQ multiplex PCR; TCRdb keeps in-frame clones, though not all of them. The repertoire holds approximately 160,000 clones, 86% seen once, with about 2.3% in the top ten. The rearrangement uses TRBV6-5 and TRBJ2-1; TRBD1 matches 8 bases. This clonotype originated in a woman aged 18-35 years in good health and CMV-seronegative. The sequencing input was PBMCs. The CDR3 DNA reads as TGTGCCAGCAGTTGGGGACAGGATTACAATGAGCAGTTCTTC. Encoded protein: CASSWGQDYNEQFF.